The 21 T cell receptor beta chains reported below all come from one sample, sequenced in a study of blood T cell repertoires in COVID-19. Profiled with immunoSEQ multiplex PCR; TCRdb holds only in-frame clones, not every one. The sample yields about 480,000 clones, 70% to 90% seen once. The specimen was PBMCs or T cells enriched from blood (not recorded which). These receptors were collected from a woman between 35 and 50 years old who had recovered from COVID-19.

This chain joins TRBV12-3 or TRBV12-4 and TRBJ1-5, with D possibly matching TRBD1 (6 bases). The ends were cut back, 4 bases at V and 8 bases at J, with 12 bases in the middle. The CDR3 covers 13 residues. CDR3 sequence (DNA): TGTGCCAGCAGTTACAGGGCTTCGGAGCCCCAGCATTTT. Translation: CASSYRASEPQHF.

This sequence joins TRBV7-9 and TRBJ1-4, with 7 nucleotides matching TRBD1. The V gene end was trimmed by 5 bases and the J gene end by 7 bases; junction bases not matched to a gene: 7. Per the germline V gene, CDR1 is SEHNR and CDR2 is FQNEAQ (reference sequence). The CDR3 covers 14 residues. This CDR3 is CASSRRQGGEKLFF. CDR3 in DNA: TGTGCCAGCAGCCGCAGACAGGGTGGTGAAAAACTGTTTTTT.

DNA of the CDR3: TGTGCCAGCAGCGCAGGGGGCCCTGGAAACACCATATATTTT. The encoded protein is CASSAGGPGNTIYF. V and J are TRBV9 and TRBJ1-3, with TRBD1 matching 8 bases. The germline V gene encodes CDR1 SGDLS and CDR2 YYNGEE. The CDR3 contains 14 residues. V trimming: 3 bases; J trimming: 2 bases; junction bases outside the gene matches: 1.

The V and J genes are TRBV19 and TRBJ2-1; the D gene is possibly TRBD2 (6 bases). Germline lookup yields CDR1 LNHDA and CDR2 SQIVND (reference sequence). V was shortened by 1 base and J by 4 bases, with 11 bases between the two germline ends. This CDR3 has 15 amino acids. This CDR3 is CASSIGAGRYNEQFF. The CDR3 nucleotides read TGTGCCAGTAGTATAGGGGCGGGAAGGTACAATGAGCAGTTCTTC.

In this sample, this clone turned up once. The chain's CDR3 is CASSQPDPGHSNQPQHF. CDR3 DNA: TGTGCCAGCAGCCAACCTGACCCGGGACATAGCAATCAGCCCCAGCATTTT. The chain is built from TRBV14 and TRBJ1-5, with a weak D call TRBD1 (6 bases). V lost 2 bases and J 0 bases, leaving 14 bases between the germline ends. The CDR3 has 17 amino acids. From germline, CDR1 is SGHDN and CDR2 FVKESK.

Here the CDR3 reads CSATLGTDTQYF. The CDR3 DNA reads TGCAGCGCTACTCTCGGCACAGATACGCAGTATTTT. This rearrangement joins TRBV29-1 to TRBJ2-3; D gene unclear. The CDR3 is 12 amino acids. Trimming removed 7 bases from V and 1 base from J, with 9 bases in between. Germline V lookup: CDR1 SQVTM, CDR2 ANQGSEA.

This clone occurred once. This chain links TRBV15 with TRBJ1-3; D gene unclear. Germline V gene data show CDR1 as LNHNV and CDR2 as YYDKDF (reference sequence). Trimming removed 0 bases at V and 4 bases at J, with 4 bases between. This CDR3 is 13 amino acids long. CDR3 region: CATSRDVGNTIYF. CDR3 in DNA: TGTGCCACCAGCAGAGACGTCGGAAACACCATATATTTT.

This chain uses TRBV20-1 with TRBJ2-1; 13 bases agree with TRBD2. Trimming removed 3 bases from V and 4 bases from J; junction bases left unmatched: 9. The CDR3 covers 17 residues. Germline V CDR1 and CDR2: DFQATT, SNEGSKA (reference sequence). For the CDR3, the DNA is TGCAGTGCTAGTAGGACTAGCGGGAGTGAATTATACAATGAGCAGTTCTTC. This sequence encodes CSASRTSGSELYNEQFF.

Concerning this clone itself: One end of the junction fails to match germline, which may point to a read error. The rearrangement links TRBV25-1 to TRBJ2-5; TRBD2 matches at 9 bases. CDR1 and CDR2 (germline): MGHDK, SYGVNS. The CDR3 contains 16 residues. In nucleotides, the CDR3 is TGTGCCAGCAGCGAATCAGCGGGAGGCTTACAAGAGACCCAGTACTTC. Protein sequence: CASSESAGGLQETQYF.

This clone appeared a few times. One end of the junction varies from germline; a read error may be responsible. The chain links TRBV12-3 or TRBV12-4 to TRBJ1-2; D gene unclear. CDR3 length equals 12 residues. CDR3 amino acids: CASSLALKSGSF. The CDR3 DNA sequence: TGTGCCAGCAGTTTAGCGCTAAAGTCGGGTTCCTTC.

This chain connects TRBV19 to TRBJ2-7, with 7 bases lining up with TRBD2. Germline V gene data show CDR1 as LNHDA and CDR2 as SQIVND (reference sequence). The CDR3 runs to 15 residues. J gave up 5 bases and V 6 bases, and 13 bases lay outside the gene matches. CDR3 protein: CASSLLGGSLDEQYF. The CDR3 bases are TGTGCCAGTAGCTTGTTGGGCGGGAGCTTGGACGAGCAGTACTTC.

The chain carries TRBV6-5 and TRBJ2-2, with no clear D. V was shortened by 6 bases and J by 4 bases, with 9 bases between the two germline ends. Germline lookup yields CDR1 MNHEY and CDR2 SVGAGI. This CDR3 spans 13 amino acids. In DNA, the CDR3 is TGTGCCAGCAGCCACAAATTCACCGGGGAGCTGTTTTTT. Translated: CASSHKFTGELFF.

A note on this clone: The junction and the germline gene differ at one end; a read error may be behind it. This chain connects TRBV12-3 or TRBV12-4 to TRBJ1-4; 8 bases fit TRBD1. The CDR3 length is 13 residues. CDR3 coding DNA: TGTGCCAGCAGTATAGCAGGGGGCGGAAAACTGTTTTTT. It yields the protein CASSIAGGGKLFF.

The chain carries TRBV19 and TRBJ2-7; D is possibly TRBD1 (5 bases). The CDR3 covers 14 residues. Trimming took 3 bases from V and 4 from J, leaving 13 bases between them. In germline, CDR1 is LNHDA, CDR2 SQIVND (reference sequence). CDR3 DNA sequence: TGTGCCAGTAGTATCTACCCCCAGGGATACGAGCAGTACTTC. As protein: CASSIYPQGYEQYF.

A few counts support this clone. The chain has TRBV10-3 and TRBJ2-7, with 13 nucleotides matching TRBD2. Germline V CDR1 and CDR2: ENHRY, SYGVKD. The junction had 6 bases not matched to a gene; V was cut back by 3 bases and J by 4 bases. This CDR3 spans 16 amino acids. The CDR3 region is CAISDTTSGRDYEQYF. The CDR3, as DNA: TGTGCCATCAGTGACACAACTAGCGGGAGGGATTACGAGCAGTACTTC.

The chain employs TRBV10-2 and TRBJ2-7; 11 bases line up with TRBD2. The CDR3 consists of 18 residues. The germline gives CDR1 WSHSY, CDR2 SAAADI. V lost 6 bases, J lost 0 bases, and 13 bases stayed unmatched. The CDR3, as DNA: TGCGCCAGCAGCCGGACTAGCGGGTACACCCCTCTCTCCTACGAGCAGTACTTC. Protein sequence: CASSRTSGYTPLSYEQYF.

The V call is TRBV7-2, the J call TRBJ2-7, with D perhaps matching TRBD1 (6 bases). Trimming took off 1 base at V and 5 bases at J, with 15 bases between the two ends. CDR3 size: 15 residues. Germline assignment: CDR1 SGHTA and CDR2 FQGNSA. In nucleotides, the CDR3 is TGTGCCAGCAGCTTAGGAGTCAGGGGATTTGACGAGCAGTACTTC. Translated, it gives CASSLGVRGFDEQYF.

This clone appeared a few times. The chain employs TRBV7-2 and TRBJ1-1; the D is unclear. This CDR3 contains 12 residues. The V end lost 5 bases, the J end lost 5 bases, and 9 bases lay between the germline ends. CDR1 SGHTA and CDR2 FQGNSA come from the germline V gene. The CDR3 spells CASSVKRTEAFF. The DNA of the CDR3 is TGTGCCAGCAGCGTTAAGAGAACTGAAGCTTTCTTT.

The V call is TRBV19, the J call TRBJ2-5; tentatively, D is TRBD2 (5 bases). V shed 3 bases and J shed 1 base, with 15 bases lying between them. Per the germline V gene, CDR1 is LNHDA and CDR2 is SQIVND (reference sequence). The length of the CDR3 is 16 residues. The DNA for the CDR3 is TGTGCCAGTAGTATTCAGGCGAGGGTACCCCAAGAGACCCAGTACTTC. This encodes CASSIQARVPQETQYF.

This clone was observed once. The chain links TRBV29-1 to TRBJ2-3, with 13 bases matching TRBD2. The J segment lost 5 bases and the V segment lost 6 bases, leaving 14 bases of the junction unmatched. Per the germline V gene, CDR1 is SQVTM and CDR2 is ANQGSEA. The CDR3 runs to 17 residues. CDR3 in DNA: TGCAGCGTAAGGTTATCACTAGCGGGAGGGCCTGAAGATACGCAGTATTTT. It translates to CSVRLSLAGGPEDTQYF.

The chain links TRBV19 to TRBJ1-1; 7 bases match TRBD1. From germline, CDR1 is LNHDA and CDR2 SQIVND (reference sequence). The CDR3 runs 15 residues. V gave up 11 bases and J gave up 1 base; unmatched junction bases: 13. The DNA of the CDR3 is TGTGCCTCTAAGTTTCCGGGACAGCCGAACACTGAAGCTTTCTTT. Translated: CASKFPGQPNTEAFF.